This TCR beta chain was found in a study of OX40 agonist ivuxolimab in advanced cancers. The table came from immunoSEQ multiplex PCR; TCRdb's copy has only in-frame clones and leaves some out. The data show 65,000 to 85,000 clones, around 80% seen once. The junction had 7 bases not matched to a gene; V was cut back by 6 bases and J by 4 bases. CDR3 length equals 14 residues. CDR1 SGHNT and CDR2 YYREEE come from the germline V gene (reference sequence). This chain links TRBV5-4 with TRBJ2-3, with 8 bases identical to TRBD1. Sequences were derived from CD4+ or CD8+ T cells sorted from blood, sampled in a trial of the OX40 agonist ivuxolimab. The receptor comes from an adult with an advanced solid tumor such as melanoma, head and neck, liver or kidney cancer. CDR3 sequence (DNA): TGTGCCAGCACCCCCCCGACAGGGGCAGATACGCAGTATTTT. Amino acid sequence: CASTPPTGADTQYF.